This TCR beta chain was captured by sequencing in a study of read filtering for tumor transcriptome and immune sequencing. Study results and limitations: IR-seq and RNA-seq agreed better without single-read clonotypes. This fraction held mixed bone marrow immune cells after CD138-negative sorting.

Comments on this clonotype: Its antigen is unidentified. The CDR3 end shows no conserved phenylalanine or tryptophan, and so a read error is likely.

Sampling of bone marrow took place during active disease in every patient. This CDR3 spans 13 amino acids. CDR1 SGHRS and CDR2 YFSETQ come from the germline V gene. The V end was cut by 5 bases, the J end by 6 bases, with 13 bases between. The library was built from about 370 ng RNA with molecular barcoded adaptors for alpha/delta and beta/gamma chains. TCRdb recomputed calls from the reads with MiXCR, one row per CDR3 protein. The profile shows 50,000 or so distinct CDR3 sequences, around 20% of them singletons. The V call is TRBV5-1, the J call TRBJ2-3, with no clear D. The sequence came from a donor at least 40 years old with multiple myeloma. The sequencing input was a population of CD138-negative cells sorted from bone marrow. The DNA for the CDR3 is TGCGCCAGCAGTTTATCGGGTCCCGATACGCAGTATTTA. Translating it yields CASSLSGPDTQYL.